The 20 T cell receptor beta chains below all came from one sample that was sequenced in a study of tumor-infiltrating lymphocytes in localized non-small cell lung cancer. The table came from immunoSEQ multiplex PCR; TCRdb's copy has only in-frame clones and leaves some out. The sample has almost 5,000 clones; approximately 66% are singletons. The sequenced sample was lung tumor tissue. These receptors originate from a human donor with non-small cell lung cancer.

The V and J genes are TRBV20-1 and TRBJ1-2; the D gene is possibly TRBD1 (6 bases). Trimming pared 3 bases from V and 6 bases from J, leaving 8 bases between. The CDR3 has 11 amino acids. Germline CDR1 reads DFQATT; CDR2 reads SNEGSKA (reference sequence). CDR3 DNA: TGCAGTGCTAGCACAGGGAATGGCTACACCTTC. Its translation: CSASTGNGYTF.

J is TRBJ1-2 and V is TRBV12-1; TRBD1 is taken as the D call from the table, unchecked against the DNA. TRBV12-1 is a documented pseudogene. CDR3 length equals 13 residues. The CDR3 protein is CASSLGADYGYTF. For the CDR3, the DNA is TGTGCCAGCAGTTTGGGGGCGGACTATGGCTACACCTTC.

The chain combines TRBV6-7 with TRBJ1-6; D is unclear. TRBV6-7 is placed among ORFs of uncertain function. This CDR3 comprises 14 residues. Trimming took 1 base from V and 7 from J, leaving 8 bases between them. The CDR3 DNA follows: TGTGCCAGCAGTTACTTGGTGGGAAATTCACCCCTCCACTTT. It encodes CASSYLVGNSPLHF.

The chain links TRBV7-8 to TRBJ1-2; TRBD1 aligns across 7 bases. V gave up 5 bases and J gave up 7 bases; unmatched junction bases: 10. Germline assignment: CDR1 SGHVS and CDR2 FQNEAQ. The CDR3 has 14 residues. The CDR3 DNA reads as TGTGCCAGCAGCCCCAATGACAGGGAGTGTGGCTACACCTTC. Translating gives CASSPNDRECGYTF.

This clone appeared a few times. This chain links TRBV18 with TRBJ2-4, with D possibly matching TRBD2 (5 bases). From germline, CDR1 is KGHSH and CDR2 LQKENI. The CDR3 extends over 17 amino acids. V lost 3 bases to trimming and J lost 0 bases, with 15 bases between them. The CDR3 reads CASSPVAHSVAKNIQYF. The CDR3 DNA reads as TGTGCCAGCTCACCGGTAGCGCACTCCGTAGCCAAAAACATTCAGTACTTC.

The chain employs TRBV27 and TRBJ1-1; 7 nucleotides line up with TRBD1. The V gene's germline CDR1 is MNHEY and CDR2 SMNVEV (reference sequence). V trimming: 6 bases; J trimming: 5 bases; junction bases outside the gene matches: 15. The CDR3 consists of 16 residues. The CDR3 loop is CASRLTGLLSLTEAFF. The CDR3 bases are TGTGCCAGCAGGTTGACAGGGTTGCTATCCCTTACTGAAGCTTTCTTT.

V gene TRBV6-6 combines with J gene TRBJ1-1, with D unresolved. Germline CDR1 reads MNHNY; CDR2 reads SVGAGI (reference sequence). V dropped 2 bases and J dropped 5 bases, with 6 bases sitting between them. This CDR3 region has 12 residues. The CDR3 reads CASSYGGTEAFF. CDR3 DNA: TGTGCCAGCAGTTACGGCGGAACTGAAGCTTTCTTT.

CDR3 in DNA: TGTGCCAGTAATAACCGGGACAGGGGGTTTCAGCCCCAGCATTTT. This codes for CASNNRDRGFQPQHF. This chain connects TRBV19 to TRBJ1-5; 11 nucleotides align to TRBD1. Trimming at V came to 7 bases and at J to 6 bases, leaving 8 bases not matched to a gene. CDR3 length equals 15 residues. CDR1 and CDR2 (germline): LNHDA, SQIVND (reference sequence).

The genes are TRBV7-8 and TRBJ1-3, with D tentatively TRBD1 (5 bases). The V and J ends lost 5 bases and 0 bases respectively, with 11 bases between them. The CDR3 runs 15 residues. CDR1 and CDR2 from the germline V gene are SGHVS and FQNEAQ. CDR3 bases: TGTGCCAGCAGCGTAACAGGAAACTCTGGAAACACCATATATTTT. The encoded protein is CASSVTGNSGNTIYF.

The chain is built from TRBV7-2 and TRBJ2-3; tentative D call: TRBD2 (6 bases). Germline V gives CDR1 SGHTA, CDR2 FQGNSA. Between the trimmed V and J ends, which lost 6 bases and 0 bases, there was a span of 7 bases. The CDR3 is 13 residues long. The CDR3: CASRSGSTDTQYF. CDR3 DNA sequence: TGTGCCAGCAGAAGCGGGAGCACAGATACGCAGTATTTT.

This clone was seen a few times. The chain employs TRBV30 and TRBJ2-2; D is possibly TRBD1 (5 bases). V lost 8 bases, J lost 2 bases, and 18 bases lay in between. The CDR3 extends over 15 amino acids. The germline gives CDR1 GTSNPN, CDR2 SVGIG (reference sequence). CDR3 sequence: CAGPRATHNTGELFF. In nucleotides, the CDR3 is TGTGCCGGCCCCAGGGCGACCCATAACACCGGGGAGCTGTTTTTT.

In the case of this clone: The junction differs from germline at one of its ends, possibly a read error. The J gene is TRBJ2-5, the V gene TRBV4-2, with 7 bases identical to TRBD2. There are 15 residues in the CDR3. Germline V gene lookup returns CDR1 LGHNA and CDR2 YNFKEQ. CDR3 protein: CTSSQDGRGGETQYF. CDR3 bases: TGTACCAGCAGCCAAGATGGTAGGGGAGGGGAGACCCAGTACTTC.

The V call is TRBV2, the J call TRBJ2-3; D gene ambiguous. Germline V gene lookup returns CDR1 SNHLY and CDR2 FYNNEI. V was cut by 6 bases and J by 3 bases, with 19 bases left in between. The CDR3 consists of 16 residues. The CDR3 coding sequence is TGTGCCAGCAGCCTGATCCTAGGTGGTGAAACAGATACGCAGTATTTT. This encodes CASSLILGGETDTQYF.

The sample holds one count of this clone. The chain links TRBV7-2 to TRBJ1-2; TRBD1 might be the D (6 bases). This CDR3 has 14 amino acids. CDR1 is SGHTA, CDR2 FQGNSA, per germline. The V gene lost 3 bases and the J gene lost 3 bases, with 11 bases spanning the gap. As DNA, the CDR3 is TGTGCCAGCAGCTTGGGACACGGAGACTATGGCTACACCTTC. The encoded protein is CASSLGHGDYGYTF.

The V call is TRBV30, the J call TRBJ2-2, with D possibly matching TRBD1 (5 bases). Germline CDR1 and CDR2: GTSNPN and SVGIG (reference sequence). The CDR3 consists of 14 residues. V gave up 2 bases and J gave up 3 bases, with 10 bases separating them. The CDR3 loop is CAWSTQTDTGELFF. The CDR3 DNA is TGTGCCTGGAGTACTCAGACAGACACCGGGGAGCTGTTTTTT.

The genes are TRBV5-6 and TRBJ1-3, with unresolved D. Germline V lookup: CDR1 SGHDT, CDR2 YYEEEE. The CDR3 runs 15 residues. V was shortened by 0 bases and J by 0 bases, with 7 bases between the two germline ends. CDR3 sequence reads: CASSLGLVSGNTIYF. CDR3 bases: TGTGCCAGCAGCTTGGGGCTGGTCTCTGGAAACACCATATATTTT.

This sequence joins TRBV5-6 and TRBJ1-5; tentatively, D is TRBD1 (6 bases). This CDR3 is built from 15 residues. The V gene's germline CDR1 is SGHDT and CDR2 YYEEEE. Trimming left V 2 bases short and J 5 bases short, with 14 bases between. CDR3 amino acids: CASSFWGAGDQPQHF. The CDR3 DNA reads TGTGCCAGCAGCTTTTGGGGGGCAGGGGATCAGCCCCAGCATTTT.

This clone was detected only once. This rearrangement joins TRBV29-1 to TRBJ2-2; D is unclear. From germline, CDR1 is SQVTM and CDR2 ANQGSEA. The CDR3 runs 13 residues. V was cut by 3 bases and J by 3 bases, with 8 bases left in between. CDR3 sequence reads: CSVDLGYTGELFF. The CDR3, as DNA: TGCAGCGTTGACCTGGGGTACACCGGGGAGCTGTTTTTT.

The chain recombines TRBV6-6 with TRBJ1-1; the D is unclear. Trimming left V 7 bases short and J 8 bases short, with 5 bases between. In germline, CDR1 is MNHNY, CDR2 SVGAGI (reference sequence). The CDR3 contains 9 residues. CDR3 bases: TGTGCCAGCAATAGGGAAGCTTTCTTT. This sequence encodes CASNREAFF.

The rearrangement links TRBV14 to TRBJ2-2; 9 bases line up with TRBD1. CDR3 length: 16 amino acids. Germline CDR1 and CDR2: SGHDN and FVKESK. Trimming took 4 bases from V and 6 from J; bases not matched to a gene: 9. The CDR3 DNA reads TGTGCCAGCAGCCCATGGACAGGGGACGTTCCCGGGGAGCTGTTTTTT. Translated: CASSPWTGDVPGELFF. Full variable domain (remainder filled in from reference TRBV14 and TRBJ2-2): EAGVTQFPSHSVIEKGQTVTLRCDPISGHDNLYWYRRVMGKEIKFLLHFVKESKQDESGMPNNRFLAERTGGTYSTLKVQPAELEDSGVYFCASSPWTGDVPGELFFGEGSRLTVL.